This T cell receptor (beta chain) was found in a study of T-cell reconstitution after alpha-beta-depleted transplantation in children. A library of TCRbeta sequences, prepared with unique molecular identifiers, was generated. Using its own MiXCR run on the PCR reads, TCRdb lists one record per CDR3 protein. This table holds approximately 300,000 distinct CDR3 sequences, about 9.5% found once. The table lists this clonotype with a few counts. Trimming cost V 2 bases and J 2 bases; bases outside gene matches: 8. Germline CDR1 and CDR2: MDHEN and SYDVKM. This CDR3 has 17 amino acids. This rearrangement joins TRBV28 to TRBJ2-7; the match to TRBD2 covers 11 bases. This clonotype was sampled from a boy in the first two years of life with acute myeloid leukemia, due to receive a stem cell transplant. The starting material was PBMCs, obtained before TCRalphabeta/CD19-depleted stem cell transplant. CDR3 nucleotides: TGTGCCAGCAGTTTAGGACTAGCGGGCTTACCCGCCTACGAGCAGTACTTC. It codes for CASSLGLAGLPAYEQYF.